The clone carrying this TCR beta chain was seen once. V gave up 5 bases and J gave up 1 base, with 8 bases separating them. This CDR3 has 13 amino acids. Germline values: CDR1 SGHTA, CDR2 FQGNSA. In the authors' methods: Amplification from reference gene primers served as the basis for estimated nucleated cell counts. Method: immunoSEQ multiplex PCR; TCRdb's copy keeps in-frame clones and lacks some. That table is the source of V, J and clone size, and D and trimming were worked out from the DNA. The table lists around 130,000 clones, 85% to 90% of them singletons. The data are from a study of blood T cell repertoires in COVID-19. Across the whole study: Whether acute or convalescent, the COVID-19 samples came from the United States, Italy and Spain. PBMCs, B-cell-depleted T cells, or T cells were the source of the cDNA or gDNA that made up the material.

The chain couples TRBV7-2 to TRBJ1-2, with no clear D. The sequence was obtained from a woman older than 75 with acute or convalescent COVID-19. Sequenced material: peripheral blood. CDR3 bases: TGTGCCAGCAGCACCCAGATTAACTATGGCTACACCTTC. It codes for CASSTQINYGYTF.